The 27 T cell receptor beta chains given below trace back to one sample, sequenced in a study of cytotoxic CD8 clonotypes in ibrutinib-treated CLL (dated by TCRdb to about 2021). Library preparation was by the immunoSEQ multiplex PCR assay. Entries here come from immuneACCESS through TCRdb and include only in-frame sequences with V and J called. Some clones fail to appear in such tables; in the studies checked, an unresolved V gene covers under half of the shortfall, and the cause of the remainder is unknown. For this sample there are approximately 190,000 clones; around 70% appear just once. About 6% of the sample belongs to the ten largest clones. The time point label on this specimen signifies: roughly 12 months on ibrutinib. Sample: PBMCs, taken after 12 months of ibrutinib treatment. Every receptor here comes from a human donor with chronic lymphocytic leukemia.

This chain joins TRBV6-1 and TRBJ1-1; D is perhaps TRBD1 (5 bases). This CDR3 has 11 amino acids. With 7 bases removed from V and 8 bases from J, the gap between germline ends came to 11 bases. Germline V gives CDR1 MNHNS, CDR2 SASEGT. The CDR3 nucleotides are TGTGCCAGCACCCGACGGGGGGAAGCTTTCTTT. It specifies CASTRRGEAFF.

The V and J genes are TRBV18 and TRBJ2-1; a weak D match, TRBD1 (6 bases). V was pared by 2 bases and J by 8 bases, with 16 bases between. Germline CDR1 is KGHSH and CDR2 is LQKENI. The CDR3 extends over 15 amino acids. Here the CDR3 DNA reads TGTGCCAGCTCACCAAGGGATGGGGGCAACTATGAGCAGTTCTTC. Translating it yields CASSPRDGGNYEQFF.

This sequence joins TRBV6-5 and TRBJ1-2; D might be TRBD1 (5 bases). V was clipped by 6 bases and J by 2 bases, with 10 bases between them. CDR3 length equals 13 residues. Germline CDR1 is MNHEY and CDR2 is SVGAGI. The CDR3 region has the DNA TGTGCCAGCAGGATGACAGTGAACTATGGCTACACCTTC. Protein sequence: CASRMTVNYGYTF.

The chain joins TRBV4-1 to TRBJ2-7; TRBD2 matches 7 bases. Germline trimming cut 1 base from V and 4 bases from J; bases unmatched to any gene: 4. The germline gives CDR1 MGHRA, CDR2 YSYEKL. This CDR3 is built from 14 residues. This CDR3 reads CASSQGPGLYEQYF. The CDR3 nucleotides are TGCGCCAGCAGCCAAGGCCCGGGACTATACGAGCAGTACTTC.

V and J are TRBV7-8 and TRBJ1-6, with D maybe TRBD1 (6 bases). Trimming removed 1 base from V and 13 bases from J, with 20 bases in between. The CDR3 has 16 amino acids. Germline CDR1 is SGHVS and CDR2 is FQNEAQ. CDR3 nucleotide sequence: TGTGCCAGCAGCTTAGGGCAGGGGTCGTTGATTTCCCCCCTCCACTTT. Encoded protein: CASSLGQGSLISPLHF.

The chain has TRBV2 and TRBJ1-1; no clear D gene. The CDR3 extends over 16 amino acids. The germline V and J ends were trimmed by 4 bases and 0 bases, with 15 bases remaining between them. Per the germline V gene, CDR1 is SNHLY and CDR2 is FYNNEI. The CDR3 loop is CASSVGFPYVNTEAFF. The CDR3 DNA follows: TGTGCCAGCAGTGTCGGGTTTCCGTATGTGAACACTGAAGCTTTCTTT. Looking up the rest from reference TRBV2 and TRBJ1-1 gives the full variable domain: EPEVTQTPSHQVTQMGQEVILRCVPISNHLYFYWYRQILGQKVEFLVSFYNNEISEKSEIFDDQFSVERPDGSNFTLKIRSTKLEDSAMYFCASSVGFPYVNTEAFFGQGTRLTVV.

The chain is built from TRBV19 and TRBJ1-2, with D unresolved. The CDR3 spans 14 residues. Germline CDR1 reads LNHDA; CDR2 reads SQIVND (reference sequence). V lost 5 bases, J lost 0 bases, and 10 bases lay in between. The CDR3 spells CASSYSPTNYGYTF. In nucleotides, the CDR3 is TGTGCCAGTAGTTACAGCCCTACTAACTATGGCTACACCTTC.

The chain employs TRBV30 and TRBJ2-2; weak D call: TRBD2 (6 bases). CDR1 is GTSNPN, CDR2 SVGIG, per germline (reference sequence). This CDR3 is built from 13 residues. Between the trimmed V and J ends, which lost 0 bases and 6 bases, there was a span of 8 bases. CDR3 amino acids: CAWSVTSSGELFF. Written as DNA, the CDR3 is TGTGCCTGGAGTGTAACTAGCTCCGGGGAGCTGTTTTTT.

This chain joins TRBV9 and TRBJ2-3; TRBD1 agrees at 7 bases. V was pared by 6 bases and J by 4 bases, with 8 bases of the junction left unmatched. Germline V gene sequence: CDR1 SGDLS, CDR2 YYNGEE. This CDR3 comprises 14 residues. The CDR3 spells CASNSRGYADTQYF. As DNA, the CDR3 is TGTGCCAGCAACTCCAGGGGGTACGCAGATACGCAGTATTTT.

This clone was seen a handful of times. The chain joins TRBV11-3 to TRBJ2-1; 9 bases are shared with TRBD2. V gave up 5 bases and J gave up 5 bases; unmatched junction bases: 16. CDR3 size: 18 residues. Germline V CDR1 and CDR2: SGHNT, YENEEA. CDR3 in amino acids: CASSPSSPLAGTDNEQFF. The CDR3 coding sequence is TGTGCCAGCAGCCCCTCCTCCCCTCTAGCGGGAACTGACAATGAGCAGTTCTTC. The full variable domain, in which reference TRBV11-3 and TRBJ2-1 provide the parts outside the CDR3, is EAGVVQSPRYKIIEKKQPVAFWCNPISGHNTLYWYLQNLGQGPELLIRYENEEAVDDSQLPKDRFSAERLKGVDSTLKIQPAELGDSAVYLCASSPSSPLAGTDNEQFFGPGTRLTVL.

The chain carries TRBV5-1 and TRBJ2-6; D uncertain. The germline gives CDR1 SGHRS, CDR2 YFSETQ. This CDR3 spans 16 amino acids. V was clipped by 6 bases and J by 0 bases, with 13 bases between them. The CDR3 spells CASTGGSHSGANVLTF. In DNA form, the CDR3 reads TGCGCCAGCACAGGCGGAAGCCACTCTGGGGCCAACGTCCTGACTTTC.

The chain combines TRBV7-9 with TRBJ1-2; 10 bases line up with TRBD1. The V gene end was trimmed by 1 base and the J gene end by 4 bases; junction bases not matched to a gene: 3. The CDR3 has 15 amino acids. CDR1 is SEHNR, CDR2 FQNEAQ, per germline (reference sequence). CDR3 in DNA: TGTGCCAGCAGCTTAGTGGACAGGGGGTCCTATGGCTACACCTTC. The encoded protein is CASSLVDRGSYGYTF.

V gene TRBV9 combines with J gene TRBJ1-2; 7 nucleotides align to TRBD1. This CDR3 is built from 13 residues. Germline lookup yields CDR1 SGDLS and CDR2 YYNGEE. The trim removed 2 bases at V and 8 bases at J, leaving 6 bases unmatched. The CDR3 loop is CASSVLQGGGYTF. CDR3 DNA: TGTGCCAGCAGCGTCCTCCAGGGGGGCGGCTACACCTTC.

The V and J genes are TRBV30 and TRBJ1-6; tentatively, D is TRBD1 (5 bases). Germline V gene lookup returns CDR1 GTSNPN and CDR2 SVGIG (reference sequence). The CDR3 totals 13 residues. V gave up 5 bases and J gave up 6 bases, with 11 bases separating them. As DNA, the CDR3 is TGTGCCTGGGGGAAGAGGGGTAATTCACCCCTCCACTTT. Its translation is CAWGKRGNSPLHF.

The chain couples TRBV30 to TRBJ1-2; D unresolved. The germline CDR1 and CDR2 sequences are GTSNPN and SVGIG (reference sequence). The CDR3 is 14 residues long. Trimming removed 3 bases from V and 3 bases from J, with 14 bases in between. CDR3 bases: TGTGCCTGGAGCCCTTCGAACCCCTACTATGGCTACACCTTC. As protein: CAWSPSNPYYGYTF.

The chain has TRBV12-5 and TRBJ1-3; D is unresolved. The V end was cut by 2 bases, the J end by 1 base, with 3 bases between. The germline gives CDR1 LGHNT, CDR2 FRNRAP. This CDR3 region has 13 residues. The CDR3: CASGLTSGNTIYF. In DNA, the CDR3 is TGTGCTAGTGGTTTGACATCTGGAAACACCATATATTTT.

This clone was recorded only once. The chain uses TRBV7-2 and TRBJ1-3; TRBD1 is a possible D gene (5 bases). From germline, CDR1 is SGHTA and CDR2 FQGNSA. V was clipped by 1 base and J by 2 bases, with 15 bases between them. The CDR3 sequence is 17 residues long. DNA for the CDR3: TGTGCCAGCAGCTTAGTCTGGGGCGCCTTGCCTGGAAACACCATATATTTT. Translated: CASSLVWGALPGNTIYF.

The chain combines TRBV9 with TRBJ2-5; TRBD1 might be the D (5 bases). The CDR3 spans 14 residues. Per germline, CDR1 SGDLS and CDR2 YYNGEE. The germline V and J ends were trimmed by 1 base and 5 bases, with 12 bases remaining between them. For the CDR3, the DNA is TGTGCCAGCAGCGTATCGACAGTCCTGGAGACCCAGTACTTC. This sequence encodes CASSVSTVLETQYF.

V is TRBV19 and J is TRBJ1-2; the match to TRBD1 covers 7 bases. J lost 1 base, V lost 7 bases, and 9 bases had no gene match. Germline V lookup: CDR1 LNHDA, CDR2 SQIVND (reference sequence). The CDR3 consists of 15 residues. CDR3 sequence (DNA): TGTGCCAGTATCAAACCGGGACAGAGTAACTATGGCTACACCTTC. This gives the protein CASIKPGQSNYGYTF. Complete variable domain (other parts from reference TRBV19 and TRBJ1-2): DGGITQSPKYLFRKEGQNVTLSCEQNLNHDAMYWYRQDPGQGLRLIYYSQIVNDFQKGDIAEGYSVSREKKESFPLTVTSAQKNPTAFYLCASIKPGQSNYGYTFGSGTRLTVV.

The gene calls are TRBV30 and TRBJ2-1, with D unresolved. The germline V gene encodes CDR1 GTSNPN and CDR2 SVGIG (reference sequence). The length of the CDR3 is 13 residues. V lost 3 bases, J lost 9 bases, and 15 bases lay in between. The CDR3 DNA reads TGTGCCTGGAGCGCGAACATACAGTTTGAGCAGTTCTTC. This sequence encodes CAWSANIQFEQFF.

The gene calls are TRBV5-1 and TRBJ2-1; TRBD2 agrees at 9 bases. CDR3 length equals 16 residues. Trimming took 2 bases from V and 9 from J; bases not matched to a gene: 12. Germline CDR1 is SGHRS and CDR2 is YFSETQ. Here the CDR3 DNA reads TGCGCCAGCAGCTTTGGGGGATTAGCGGGAGAAGGTGAGCAGTTCTTC. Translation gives CASSFGGLAGEGEQFF.

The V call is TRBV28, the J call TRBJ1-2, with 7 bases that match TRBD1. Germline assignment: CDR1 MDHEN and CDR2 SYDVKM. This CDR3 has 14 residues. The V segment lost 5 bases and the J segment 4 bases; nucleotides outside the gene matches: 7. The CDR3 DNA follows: TGTGCCAGCAGTCGAGGGGGCTTGGTCTATGGCTACACCTTC. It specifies CASSRGGLVYGYTF.

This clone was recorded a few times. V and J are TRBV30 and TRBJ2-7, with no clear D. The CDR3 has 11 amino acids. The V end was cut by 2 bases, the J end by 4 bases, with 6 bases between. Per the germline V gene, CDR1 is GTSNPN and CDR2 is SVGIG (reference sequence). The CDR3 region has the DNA TGTGCCTGGAGTACCCCATACGAGCAGTACTTC. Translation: CAWSTPYEQYF.

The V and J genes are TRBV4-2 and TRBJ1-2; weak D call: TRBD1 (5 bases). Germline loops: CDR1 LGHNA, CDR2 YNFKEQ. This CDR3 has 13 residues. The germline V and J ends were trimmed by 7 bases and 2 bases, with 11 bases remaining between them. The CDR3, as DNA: TGTGCCAGCACACCGACAGACAACTATGGCTACACCTTC. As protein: CASTPTDNYGYTF.

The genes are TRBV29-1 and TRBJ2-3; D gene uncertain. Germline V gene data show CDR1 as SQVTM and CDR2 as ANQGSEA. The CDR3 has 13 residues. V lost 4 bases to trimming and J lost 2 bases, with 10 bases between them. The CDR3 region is CSVGATTTDTQYF. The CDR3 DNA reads TGCAGCGTTGGGGCTACGACCACAGATACGCAGTATTTT.

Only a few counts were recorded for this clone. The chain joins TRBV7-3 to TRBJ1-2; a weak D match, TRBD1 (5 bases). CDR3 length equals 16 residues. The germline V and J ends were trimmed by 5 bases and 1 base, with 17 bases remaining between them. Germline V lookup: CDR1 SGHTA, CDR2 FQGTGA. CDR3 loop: CASSPGPTEGNYGYTF. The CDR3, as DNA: TGTGCCAGCAGCCCAGGGCCTACAGAGGGTAACTATGGCTACACCTTC.

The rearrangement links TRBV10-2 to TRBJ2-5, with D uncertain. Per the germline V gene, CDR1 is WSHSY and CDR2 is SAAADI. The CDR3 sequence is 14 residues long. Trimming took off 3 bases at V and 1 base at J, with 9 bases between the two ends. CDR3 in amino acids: CASSDGRRQETQYF. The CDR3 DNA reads TGCGCCAGCAGTGATGGGCGCCGCCAAGAGACCCAGTACTTC.